This T cell receptor (beta chain) was sequenced in a study of identical twins. The germline V gene encodes CDR1 SGHRS and CDR2 YFSETQ. The V segment lost 6 bases and the J segment 2 bases; nucleotides outside the gene matches: 2. The CDR3 has 12 residues. TCRdb re-called the 5' RACE reads through MiXCR, storing one row per CDR3 protein. Of 1,800,000 or so distinct CDR3 sequences listed, 32% are singletons. Many counts were recorded for this clonotype. The sequence derives from a newborn girl in good health. The V and J genes are TRBV5-1 and TRBJ2-7; TRBD1 matches 7 bases. The material sequenced was cord blood. CDR3 region: CASTGQTYEQYF. The CDR3 DNA reads TGCGCCAGCACGGGACAGACCTACGAGCAGTACTTC.